The T cell receptor (beta chain) described here comes from a study of shared clonotypes between healthy human individuals. CD45RO negativity and positive selection for CCR7 defined naive CD8 cells, a population that excluded terminally differentiated effector memory CD45RA+ cells. The protocol was immunoSEQ multiplex PCR, while the TCRdb copy is restricted to in-frame clones and leaves out a portion. The sample records roughly 600,000 clones, roughly 98% being singletons. The V gene's germline CDR1 is MNHEY and CDR2 SMNVEV (reference sequence). The J segment lost 6 bases and the V segment lost 5 bases, leaving 10 bases of the junction unmatched. The CDR3 runs to 15 residues.

The clonotype comes from a man aged 30 to 39 in good health. The sample was naive CD8+ T cells sorted from blood. The chain uses TRBV27 and TRBJ1-2, with TRBD1 matching 9 bases. Here the CDR3 reads CASSPNGQGSNGYTF. As DNA, the CDR3 is TGTGCCAGCAGTCCTAACGGACAGGGGTCGAATGGCTACACCTTC.